This T cell receptor (beta chain) is drawn from a study of response to subunit inactivated influenza vaccine. Via MiXCR, TCRdb re-called the RT-PCR reads, giving one row per CDR3 protein. Of fewer than 800,000 distinct CDR3 sequences listed, roughly 14% are singletons. This clonotype was observed at least ten times. Its antigen is unidentified. Study-wide results and caveats: Researchers suggested that each seasonal influenza vaccination recruits few new T cells.

Material: PBMCs from blood, obtained approximately 13 days after vaccination. The sequence derives from a man aged 45 to 65 who received an inactivated influenza vaccine.

The CDR3 sequence is CSAQGRGNYGYTF. The CDR3 DNA reads TGCAGTGCCCAGGGGAGGGGTAACTATGGCTACACCTTC. The genes are TRBV20-1 and TRBJ1-2, with D possibly matching TRBD1 (6 bases). The CDR3 length is 13 residues. The V and J ends lost 6 bases and 1 base respectively, with 12 bases between them. Germline loops: CDR1 DFQATT, CDR2 SNEGSKA (reference sequence).